The 11 T cell receptor beta chains below come from one sample, sequenced in a study of cytomegalovirus exposure and HLA in healthy donors. Primers for the PCR totalled 60 Vbeta and 13 Jbeta. Produced via immunoSEQ multiplex PCR; TCRdb's table is partial and in-frame only. The sample carries fewer than 200,000 clones, roughly 80% recorded once. Sequenced input: PBMCs. These TCRs come from a woman between 18 and 29 years old in good health and CMV-seronegative.

V and J are TRBV9 and TRBJ1-4, with 9 nucleotides matching TRBD1. J was trimmed by 8 bases and V by 3 bases; bases with no gene match: 8. Germline values: CDR1 SGDLS, CDR2 YYNGEE. CDR3 length equals 15 residues. The CDR3 DNA reads as TGTGCCAGCAGCGGATCCGGGACAGGGTCAGAAAAACTGTTTTTT. As protein: CASSGSGTGSEKLFF.

A remark on this clone: The junction departs from the called germline gene at one end, perhaps through a read error. This CDR3 reads CSSSLDGGRVETQYF. In DNA, the CDR3 is TGTTCCAGCAGCTTAGACGGCGGGAGGGTGGAGACCCAGTACTTC. This chain joins TRBV7-9 and TRBJ2-5; 9 nucleotides agree with TRBD2. Germline assignment: CDR1 SEHNR and CDR2 FQNEAQ (reference sequence). The CDR3 runs to 15 residues.

The gene calls are TRBV7-9 and TRBJ2-2; unclear D gene. The CDR3 loop spans 16 amino acids. V gave up 1 base and J gave up 6 bases, with 15 bases separating them. Germline CDR1 is SEHNR and CDR2 is FQNEAQ (reference sequence). This CDR3 is CASSLGEYLSAGELFF. The CDR3 region has the DNA TGTGCCAGCAGCTTAGGAGAGTATCTCAGCGCCGGGGAGCTGTTTTTT. The variable domain in full, with the rest retrieved from reference TRBV7-9 and TRBJ2-2, is DTGVSQNPRHKITKRGQNVTFRCDPISEHNRLYWYRQTLGQGPEFLTYFQNEAQLEKSRLLSDRFSAERPKGSFSTLEIQRTEQGDSAMYLCASSLGEYLSAGELFFGEGSRLTVL.

This clone was seen more than once but under ten times. V and J are TRBV7-8 and TRBJ2-1, with 7 bases aligning to TRBD2. There are 16 residues in the CDR3. Germline assignment: CDR1 SGHVS and CDR2 FQNEAQ. The junction had 9 bases not matched to a gene; V was cut back by 5 bases and J by 2 bases. The CDR3 DNA is TGTGCCAGCAGCCCGCGCCGTGCGGGAGCCTACAATGAGCAGTTCTTC. It translates to CASSPRRAGAYNEQFF. Complete variable domain (other parts from reference TRBV7-8 and TRBJ2-1): GAGVSQSPRYKVAKRGQDVALRCDPISGHVSLFWYQQALGQGPEFLTYFQNEAQLDKSGLPSDRFFAERPEGSVSTLKIQRTQQEDSAVYLCASSPRRAGAYNEQFFGPGTRLTVL.

V and J are TRBV4-1 and TRBJ2-2, with TRBD2 identical over 11 bases. This CDR3 comprises 17 residues. Germline trimming cut 3 bases from V and 7 bases from J; bases unmatched to any gene: 10. Per germline, CDR1 MGHRA and CDR2 YSYEKL. This CDR3 is CASSQPLALAGDGELFF. CDR3 nucleotide sequence: TGCGCCAGCAGCCAGCCCCTTGCACTAGCGGGAGACGGGGAGCTGTTTTTT.

The rearrangement uses TRBV5-1 and TRBJ2-5; D is unresolved. The CDR3 covers 13 residues. V was clipped by 0 bases and J by 5 bases, with 8 bases between them. Germline CDR1 reads SGHRS; CDR2 reads YFSETQ. The chain's CDR3 is CASSLDGRETQYF. The CDR3, as DNA: TGCGCCAGCAGCTTGGATGGCAGGGAGACCCAGTACTTC.

The gene calls are TRBV7-8 and TRBJ1-5; a possible D gene is TRBD1 (6 bases). This CDR3 has 15 residues. Germline V gene lookup returns CDR1 SGHVS and CDR2 FQNEAQ. Trimming cost V 5 bases and J 1 base, with 12 bases left between them. CDR3 nucleotide sequence: TGTGCCAGCAGCCCACAGGGCCAAAGCAATCAGCCCCAGCATTTT. This codes for CASSPQGQSNQPQHF.

This chain uses TRBV4-2 with TRBJ2-2; 11 nucleotides line up with TRBD2. Germline CDR1 LGHNA, CDR2 YNFKEQ. After removal of 0 bases from V and 10 bases from J, the junction contained 7 bases not matched to a gene. The CDR3 is 16 residues long. The CDR3 region is CASSQEGTSGQLELFF. CDR3 in DNA: TGTGCCAGCAGCCAAGAAGGGACTAGCGGCCAATTGGAGCTGTTTTTT.

The chain couples TRBV30 to TRBJ1-1, with 10 bases lining up with TRBD1. Germline V CDR1 and CDR2: GTSNPN, SVGIG (reference sequence). Unmatched junction bases numbered 11, after V lost 8 bases and J lost 5 bases. The CDR3 is made up of 14 amino acids. The CDR3: CAGRAGQGITEAFF. CDR3 nucleotides: TGTGCCGGTCGTGCGGGACAGGGGATTACTGAAGCTTTCTTT.

This clone was seen just once. The chain recombines TRBV5-6 with TRBJ2-5; 12 positions agree with TRBD2. V lost 5 bases to trimming and J lost 5 bases; unmatched junction nucleotides: 16. CDR3 length equals 18 residues. In germline, CDR1 is SGHDT, CDR2 YYEEEE. CDR3 sequence reads: CASRPGIPLAGGSETQYF. CDR3 in DNA: TGTGCCAGCAGACCGGGAATTCCACTAGCGGGAGGCAGTGAGACCCAGTACTTC.

The chain links TRBV19 to TRBJ1-4, with TRBD1 matching 9 bases. CDR1 and CDR2 (germline): LNHDA, SQIVND (reference sequence). This CDR3 contains 15 residues. J was trimmed by 7 bases and V by 5 bases; bases with no gene match: 8. In nucleotides, the CDR3 is TGTGCCAGTAGTTCCCTGACAGGGGGATTTGAAAAACTGTTTTTT. Encoded protein: CASSSLTGGFEKLFF.